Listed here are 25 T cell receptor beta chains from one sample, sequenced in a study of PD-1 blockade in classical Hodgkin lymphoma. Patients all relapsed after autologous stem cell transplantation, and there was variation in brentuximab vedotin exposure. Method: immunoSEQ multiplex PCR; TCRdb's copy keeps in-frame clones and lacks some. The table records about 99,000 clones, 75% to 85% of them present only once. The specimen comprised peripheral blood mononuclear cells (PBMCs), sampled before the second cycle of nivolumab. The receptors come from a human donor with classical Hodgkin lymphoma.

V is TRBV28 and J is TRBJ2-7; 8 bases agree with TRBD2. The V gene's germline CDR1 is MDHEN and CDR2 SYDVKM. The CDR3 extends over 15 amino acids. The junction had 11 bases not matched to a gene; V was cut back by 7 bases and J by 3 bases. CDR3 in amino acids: CASTPSSGSLYEQYF. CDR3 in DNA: TGTGCCAGCACCCCCTCGAGCGGGAGTCTCTACGAGCAGTACTTC. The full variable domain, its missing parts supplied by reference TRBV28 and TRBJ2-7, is DVKVTQSSRYLVKRTGEKVFLECVQDMDHENMFWYRQDPGLGLRLIYFSYDVKMKEKGDIPEGYSVSREKKERFSLILESASTNQTSMYLCASTPSSGSLYEQYFGPGTRLTVT.

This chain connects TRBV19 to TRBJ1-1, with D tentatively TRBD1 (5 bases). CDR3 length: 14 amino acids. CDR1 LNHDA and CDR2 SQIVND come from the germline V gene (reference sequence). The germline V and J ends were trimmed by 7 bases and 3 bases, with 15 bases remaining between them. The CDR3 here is CASKGQGDHTEAFF. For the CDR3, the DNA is TGTGCCAGTAAGGGTCAGGGCGACCACACTGAAGCTTTCTTT.

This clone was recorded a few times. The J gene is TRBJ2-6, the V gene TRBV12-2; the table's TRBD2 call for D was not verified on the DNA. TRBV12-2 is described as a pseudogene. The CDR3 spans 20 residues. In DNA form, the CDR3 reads TGTGCAAGTCGCTCGACTAGCGGGAGTTCCCTGGACGCTGGGGCCAACGTCCTGACTTTC. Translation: CASRSTSGSSLDAGANVLTF.

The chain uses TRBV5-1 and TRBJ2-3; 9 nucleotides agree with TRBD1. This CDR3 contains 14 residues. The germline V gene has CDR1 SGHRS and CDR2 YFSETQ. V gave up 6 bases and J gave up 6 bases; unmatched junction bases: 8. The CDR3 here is CASKETTGGDTQYF. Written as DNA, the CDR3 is TGCGCCAGCAAAGAGACAACAGGGGGCGATACGCAGTATTTT.

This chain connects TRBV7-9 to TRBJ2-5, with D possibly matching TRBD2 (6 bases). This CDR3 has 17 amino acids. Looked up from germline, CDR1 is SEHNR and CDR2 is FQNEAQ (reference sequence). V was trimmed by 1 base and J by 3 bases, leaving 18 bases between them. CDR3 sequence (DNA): TGTGCCAGCAGCTTAGGGGTGGGGGACTCCGGTAAAGAGACCCAGTACTTC. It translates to CASSLGVGDSGKETQYF. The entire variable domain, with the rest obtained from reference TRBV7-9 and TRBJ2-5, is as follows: DTGVSQNPRHKITKRGQNVTFRCDPISEHNRLYWYRQTLGQGPEFLTYFQNEAQLEKSRLLSDRFSAERPKGSFSTLEIQRTEQGDSAMYLCASSLGVGDSGKETQYFGPGTRLLVL.

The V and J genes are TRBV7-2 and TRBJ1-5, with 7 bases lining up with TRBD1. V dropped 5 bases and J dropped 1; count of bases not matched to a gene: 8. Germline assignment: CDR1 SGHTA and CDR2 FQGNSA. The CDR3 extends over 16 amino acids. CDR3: CASSPTHRGSNQPQHF. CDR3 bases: TGTGCCAGCAGCCCGACCCACAGGGGAAGCAATCAGCCCCAGCATTTT.

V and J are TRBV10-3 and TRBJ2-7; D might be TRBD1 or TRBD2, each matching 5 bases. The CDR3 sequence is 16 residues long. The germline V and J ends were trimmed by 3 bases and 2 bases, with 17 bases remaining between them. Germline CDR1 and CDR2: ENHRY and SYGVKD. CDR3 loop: CAISDWGTQLTYEQYF. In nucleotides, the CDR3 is TGTGCCATCAGTGATTGGGGGACCCAGCTTACCTACGAGCAGTACTTC.

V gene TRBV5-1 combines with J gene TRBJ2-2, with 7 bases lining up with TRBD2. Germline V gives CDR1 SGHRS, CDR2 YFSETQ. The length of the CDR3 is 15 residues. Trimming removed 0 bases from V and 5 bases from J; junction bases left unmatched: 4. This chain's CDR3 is CASSLEKLATGELFF. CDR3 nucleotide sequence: TGCGCCAGCAGCTTGGAGAAACTAGCGACCGGGGAGCTGTTTTTT.

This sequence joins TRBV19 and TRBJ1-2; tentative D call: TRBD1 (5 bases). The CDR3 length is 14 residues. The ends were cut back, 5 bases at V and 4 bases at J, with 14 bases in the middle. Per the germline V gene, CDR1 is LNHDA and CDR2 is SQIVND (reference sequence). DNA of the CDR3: TGTGCCAGTAGTTTCGGGACTGCTCTCTATGGCTACACCTTC. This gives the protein CASSFGTALYGYTF.

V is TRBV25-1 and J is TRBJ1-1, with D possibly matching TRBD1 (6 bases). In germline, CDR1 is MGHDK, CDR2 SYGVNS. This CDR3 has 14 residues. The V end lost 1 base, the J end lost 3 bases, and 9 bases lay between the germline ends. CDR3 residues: CASSELGGYTEAFF. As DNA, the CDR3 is TGTGCCAGCAGTGAATTAGGGGGGTACACTGAAGCTTTCTTT. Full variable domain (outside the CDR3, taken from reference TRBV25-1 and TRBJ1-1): EADIYQTPRYLVIGTGKKITLECSQTMGHDKMYWYQQDPGMELHLIHYSYGVNSTEKGDLSSESTVSRIRTEHFPLTLESARPSHTSQYLCASSELGGYTEAFFGQGTRLTVV.

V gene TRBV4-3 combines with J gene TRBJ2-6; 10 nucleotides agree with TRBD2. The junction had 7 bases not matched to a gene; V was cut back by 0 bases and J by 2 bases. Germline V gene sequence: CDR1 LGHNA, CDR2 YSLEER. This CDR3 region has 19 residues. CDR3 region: CASSQEASGRATGANVLTF. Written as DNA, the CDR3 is TGCGCCAGCAGCCAAGAGGCTAGCGGGAGAGCCACTGGGGCCAACGTCCTGACTTTC.

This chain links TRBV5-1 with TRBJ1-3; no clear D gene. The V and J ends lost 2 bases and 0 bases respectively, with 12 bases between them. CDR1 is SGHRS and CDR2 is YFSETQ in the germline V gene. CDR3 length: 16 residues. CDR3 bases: TGCGCCAGCAGCTTATCTCAGTCCACCTCTGGAAACACCATATATTTT. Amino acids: CASSLSQSTSGNTIYF.

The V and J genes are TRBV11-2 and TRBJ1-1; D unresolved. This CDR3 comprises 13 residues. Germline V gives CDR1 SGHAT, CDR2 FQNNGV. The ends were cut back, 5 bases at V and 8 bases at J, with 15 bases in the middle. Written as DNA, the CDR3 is TGTGCCAGCAGCGTTACTGGAGGGCGCGAAGCTTTCTTT. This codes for CASSVTGGREAFF.

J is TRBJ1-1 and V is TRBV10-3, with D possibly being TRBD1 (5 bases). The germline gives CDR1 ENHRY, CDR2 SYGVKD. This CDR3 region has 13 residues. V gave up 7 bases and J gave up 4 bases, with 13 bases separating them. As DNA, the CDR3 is TGTGCCATCAAAGATAGGGACTCCACTGAAGCTTTCTTT. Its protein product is CAIKDRDSTEAFF.

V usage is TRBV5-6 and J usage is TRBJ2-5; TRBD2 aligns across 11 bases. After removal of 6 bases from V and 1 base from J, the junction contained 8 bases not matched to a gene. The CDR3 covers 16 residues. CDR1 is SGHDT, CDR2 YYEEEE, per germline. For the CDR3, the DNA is TGTGCCAGCACCAACGGACTAGCGGGCACCCAAGAGACCCAGTACTTC. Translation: CASTNGLAGTQETQYF.

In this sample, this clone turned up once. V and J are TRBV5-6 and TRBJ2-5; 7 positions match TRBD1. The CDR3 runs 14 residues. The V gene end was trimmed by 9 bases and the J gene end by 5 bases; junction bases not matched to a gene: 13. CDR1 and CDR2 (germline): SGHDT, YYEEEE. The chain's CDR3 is CATHRGQTRETQYF. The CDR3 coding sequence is TGTGCCACCCACCGGGGACAGACCCGGGAGACCCAGTACTTC.

The CDR3: CASSSGWASGEQYF. Written as DNA, the CDR3 is TGCGCCAGCAGCTCGGGTTGGGCTAGCGGGGAGCAGTACTTC. The J gene is TRBJ2-7, the V gene TRBV5-1; 8 bases are shared with TRBD2. V lost 3 bases, J lost 7 bases, and 9 bases stayed unmatched. This CDR3 comprises 14 residues. Germline V gene sequence: CDR1 SGHRS, CDR2 YFSETQ.

The CDR3 here is CASGAGEGGEQFF. CDR3 DNA: TGTGCCAGCGGAGCGGGAGAGGGTGGTGAGCAGTTCTTC. This rearrangement joins TRBV9 to TRBJ2-1; 8 nucleotides line up with TRBD2. Germline V gene sequence: CDR1 SGDLS, CDR2 YYNGEE. CDR3 length: 13 amino acids. Unmatched junction bases numbered 9, after V lost 7 bases and J lost 9 bases.

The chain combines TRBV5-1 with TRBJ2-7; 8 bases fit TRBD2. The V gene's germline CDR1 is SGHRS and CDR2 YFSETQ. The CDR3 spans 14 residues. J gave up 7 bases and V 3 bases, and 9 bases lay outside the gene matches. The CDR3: CASSSLAVGGEQYF. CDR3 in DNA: TGCGCCAGCAGCTCACTAGCGGTCGGGGGGGAGCAGTACTTC.

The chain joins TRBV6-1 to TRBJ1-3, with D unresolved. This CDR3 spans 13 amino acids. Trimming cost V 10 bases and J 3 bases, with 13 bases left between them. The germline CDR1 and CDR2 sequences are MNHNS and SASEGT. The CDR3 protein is CATEAGSGNTIYF. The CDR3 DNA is TGTGCCACCGAGGCCGGGAGTGGAAACACCATATATTTT.

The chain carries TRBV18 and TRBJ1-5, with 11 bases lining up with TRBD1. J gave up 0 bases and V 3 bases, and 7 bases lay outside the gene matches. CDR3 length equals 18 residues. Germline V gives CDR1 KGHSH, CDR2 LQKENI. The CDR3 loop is CASSPGQGESYSNQPQHF. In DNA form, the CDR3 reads TGTGCCAGCTCACCGGGACAGGGGGAATCGTATAGCAATCAGCCCCAGCATTTT.

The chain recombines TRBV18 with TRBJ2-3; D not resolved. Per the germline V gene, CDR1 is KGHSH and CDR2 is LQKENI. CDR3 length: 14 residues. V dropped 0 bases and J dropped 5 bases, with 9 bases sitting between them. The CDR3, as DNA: TGTGCCAGCTCACCACCGTCGCGGAGAGATACGCAGTATTTT. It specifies CASSPPSRRDTQYF.

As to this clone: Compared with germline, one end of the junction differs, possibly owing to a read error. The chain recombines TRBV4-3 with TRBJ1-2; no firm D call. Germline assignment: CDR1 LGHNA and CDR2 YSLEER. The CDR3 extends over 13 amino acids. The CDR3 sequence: CASSQDRNYDYTF. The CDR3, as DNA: TGCGCCAGCAGCCAAGATAGGAACTATGACTACACCTTC.

This CDR3 reads CASSLDSGSDTQYF. The CDR3 DNA sequence: TGCGCCAGCAGCTTGGACAGCGGCTCAGATACGCAGTATTTT. The chain employs TRBV5-1 and TRBJ2-3; TRBD2 is a possible D gene (5 bases). Germline V gene data show CDR1 as SGHRS and CDR2 as YFSETQ. With 0 bases removed from V and 4 bases from J, the gap between germline ends came to 9 bases. This CDR3 has 14 amino acids.

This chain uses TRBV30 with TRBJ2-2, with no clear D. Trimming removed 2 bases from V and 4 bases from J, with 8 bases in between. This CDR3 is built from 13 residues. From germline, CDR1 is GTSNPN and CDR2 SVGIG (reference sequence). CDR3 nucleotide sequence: TGTGCCTGGAGTCTAGGCATCACCGGGGAGCTGTTTTTT. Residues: CAWSLGITGELFF.